This entry lists 7 T cell receptor beta chains sequenced from one sample in a study of T cells after yellow fever vaccination. TCRdb re-called the 5' RACE reads with MiXCR, one entry per CDR3 protein. Here the sample spans about 630,000 distinct CDR3 sequences, around an eighth being singletons. Sequencing used PBMCs, obtained on the day of the yellow fever booster vaccination. These TCRs come from a man between 25 and 39 years old who received the YFV17D yellow fever vaccine.

The CDR3 nucleotides read TGTGCCAGCAGTACCTTAATAGATACGCAGTATTTT. Translated: CASSTLIDTQYF. The J gene is TRBJ2-3, the V gene TRBV7-2, with D unresolved. Germline assignment: CDR1 SGHTA and CDR2 FQGNSA. V was cut by 6 bases and J by 5 bases, with 9 bases left in between. The CDR3 runs to 12 residues.

This clonotype was observed many times. The chain links TRBV4-2 to TRBJ2-7; perhaps TRBD2 as D (5 bases). The CDR3 has 12 amino acids. V lost 3 bases, J lost 6 bases, and 9 bases lay in between. Germline V gene data show CDR1 as LGHNA and CDR2 as YNFKEQ. CDR3 DNA: TGTGCCAGCAGCCAGGCGGGCGGCGAGCAGTACTTC. Translating gives CASSQAGGEQYF.

The table lists this clonotype with many counts. The chain joins TRBV28 to TRBJ2-3; D is unresolved. The germline CDR1 and CDR2 sequences are MDHEN and SYDVKM. V dropped 7 bases and J dropped 3 bases, with 5 bases sitting between them. This CDR3 has 11 amino acids. Here the CDR3 reads CASKGTDTQYF. In nucleotides, the CDR3 is TGTGCCAGCAAAGGGACAGATACGCAGTATTTT.

A few counts support this clonotype. This chain uses TRBV20-1 with TRBJ2-1, with 8 bases lining up with TRBD2. Losses at the gene ends were 5 bases for V and 9 bases for J; bases not matched to a gene: 9. The germline V gene encodes CDR1 DFQATT and CDR2 SNEGSKA (reference sequence). The CDR3 runs to 13 residues. This chain's CDR3 is CSAPRTSLSEQFF. The CDR3 DNA reads as TGCAGTGCTCCTCGGACTAGCCTTAGTGAGCAGTTCTTC.

This rearrangement joins TRBV9 to TRBJ1-5, with 7 bases identical to TRBD1. The CDR3 runs to 15 residues. V shed 0 bases and J 3 bases; nucleotides not matched to a gene: 3. Germline V gene data show CDR1 as SGDLS and CDR2 as YYNGEE. CDR3 sequence (DNA): TGTGCCAGCAGCGTAGCGGACAGGCCCAATCAGCCCCAGCATTTT. Its translation is CASSVADRPNQPQHF.

V gene TRBV25-1 combines with J gene TRBJ2-5; no reliable D call. Germline V CDR1 and CDR2: MGHDK, SYGVNS. With 3 bases removed from V and 5 bases from J, the gap between germline ends came to 7 bases. This CDR3 is 12 amino acids long. Written as DNA, the CDR3 is TGTGCCAGCAGTGAGGGTTGGGAGACCCAGTACTTC. Translating it yields CASSEGWETQYF.

This chain joins TRBV7-9 and TRBJ2-3; TRBD1 aligns across 9 bases. This CDR3 comprises 15 residues. Trimming cost V 2 bases and J 4 bases; bases outside gene matches: 4. CDR1 is SEHNR, CDR2 FQNEAQ, per germline (reference sequence). CDR3 protein: CASSLQGQGSDTQYF. In nucleotides, the CDR3 is TGTGCCAGCAGCTTACAGGGACAGGGCTCAGATACGCAGTATTTT.